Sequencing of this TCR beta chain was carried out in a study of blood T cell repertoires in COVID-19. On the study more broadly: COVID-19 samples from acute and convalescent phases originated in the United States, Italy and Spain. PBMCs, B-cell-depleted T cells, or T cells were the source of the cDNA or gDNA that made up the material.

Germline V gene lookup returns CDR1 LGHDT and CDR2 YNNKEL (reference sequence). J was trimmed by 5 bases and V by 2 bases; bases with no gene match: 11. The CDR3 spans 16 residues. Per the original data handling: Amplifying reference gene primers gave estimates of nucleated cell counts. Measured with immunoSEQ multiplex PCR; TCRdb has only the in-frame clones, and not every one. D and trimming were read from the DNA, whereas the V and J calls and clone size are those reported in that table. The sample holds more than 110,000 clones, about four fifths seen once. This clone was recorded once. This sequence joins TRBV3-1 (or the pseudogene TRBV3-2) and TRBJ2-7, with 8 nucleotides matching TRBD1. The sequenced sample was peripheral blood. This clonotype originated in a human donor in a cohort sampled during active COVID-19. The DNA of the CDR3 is TGTGCCAGCAGCCAAAAAGGCGGACAGGGTATAAACGAGCAGTACTTC. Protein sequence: CASSQKGGQGINEQYF.